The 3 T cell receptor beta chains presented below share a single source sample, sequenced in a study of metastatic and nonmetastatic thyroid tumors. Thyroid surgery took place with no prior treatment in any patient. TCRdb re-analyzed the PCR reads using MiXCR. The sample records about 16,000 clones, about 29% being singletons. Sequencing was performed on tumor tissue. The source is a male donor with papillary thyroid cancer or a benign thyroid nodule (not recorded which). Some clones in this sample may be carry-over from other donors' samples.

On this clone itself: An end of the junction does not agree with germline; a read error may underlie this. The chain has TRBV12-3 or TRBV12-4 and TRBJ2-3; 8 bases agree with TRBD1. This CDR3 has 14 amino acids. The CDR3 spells CARSRQGSTDTEYF. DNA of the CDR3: TGTGCCAGGAGCCGACAGGGGAGCACAGATACGGAGTATTTT.

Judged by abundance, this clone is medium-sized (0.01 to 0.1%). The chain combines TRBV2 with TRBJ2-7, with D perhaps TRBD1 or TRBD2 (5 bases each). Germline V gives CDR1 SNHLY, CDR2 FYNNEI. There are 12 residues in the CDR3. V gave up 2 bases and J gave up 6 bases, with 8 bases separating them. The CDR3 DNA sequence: TGTGCCAGCAGTGAACGGGGACGCGAGCAGTACTTC. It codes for CASSERGREQYF.

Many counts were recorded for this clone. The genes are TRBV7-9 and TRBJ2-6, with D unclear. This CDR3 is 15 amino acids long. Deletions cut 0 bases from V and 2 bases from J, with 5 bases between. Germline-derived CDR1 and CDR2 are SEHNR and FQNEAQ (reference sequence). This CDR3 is CASSLAIAGANVLTF. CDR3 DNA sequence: TGTGCCAGCAGCTTAGCAATCGCTGGGGCCAACGTCCTGACTTTC.